This section outlines one TCR beta chain sequence together with its context. Its cognate antigen is unknown. Random hexamers were used to reverse transcribe an amount of roughly 0.5 to 1 ug RNA. TCRdb reanalysed the immunoSEQ multiplex PCR reads using MiXCR and keeps one entry per CDR3 protein. The repertoire holds 200,000 or so distinct CDR3 sequences, with approximately 95% as singletons. The CDR3 is 18 amino acids. Trimming shortened V by 3 bases and J by 0 bases, and 18 bases separated the two germline ends. The germline V gene has CDR1 LGHDT and CDR2 YNNKEL (reference sequence). This specimen belongs to a study of CD8 T cells in Susac syndrome. Looking at the study overall: At the time of blood draw, patients with Susac syndrome were therapy-naive, receiving corticosteroids, or receiving intravenous immunoglobulin alone.

Overall study findings and caveats: It was in TEMRA cells and active patients that Susac CD8+ clonal expansion peaked.

Patients with Susac syndrome met the recently defined diagnostic criteria for definite or probable disease. TEMRA cells were FACS-enriched and CD8+ and CD4+ T cells negatively isolated. This TCR derives from a human donor with Susac syndrome. The V gene is TRBV3-1, the J gene TRBJ2-1; TRBD2 might be the D (6 bases). Sequencing was carried out using CD8+ T cells from PBMCs. The DNA of the CDR3 is TGTGCCAGCAGCCATTATACACTGCGGGAAAGCTCCTACAATGAGCAGTTCTTC. Its translation: CASSHYTLRESSYNEQFF.